This entry concerns a single T cell receptor beta chain. The antigen is unknown. The CDR3 loop spans 15 amino acids. Germline V lookup: CDR1 SGHNT, CDR2 YENEEA. V lost 5 bases to trimming and J lost 4 bases, with 18 bases between them. The data are from a study of OX40 agonist ivuxolimab in advanced cancers. The study, taken as a whole, reports: Individuals who were partial responders at 0.1-3.0 mg/kg had clonal expansion that ranked among the lowest.

TCRdb's table, derived via immunoSEQ multiplex PCR, lists solely in-frame clones and lacks some. The table records 150,000 to 190,000 clones, approximately 94% of them present only once. The clonotype comes from an adult with an advanced solid tumor such as melanoma, head and neck, liver or kidney cancer. Here the sequenced sample was CD4+ or CD8+ T cells sorted from blood, taken in a trial of the OX40 agonist ivuxolimab. The rearrangement uses TRBV11-3 and TRBJ2-7; tentative D call: TRBD1 (6 bases). CDR3 protein: CASSVSTGTQYEQYF. As DNA, the CDR3 is TGTGCCAGCAGCGTCTCGACGGGGACACAGTACGAGCAGTACTTC.